Each of the 15 T cell receptor beta chains below was sequenced from the same sample in a study of blood T cell repertoires in COVID-19. Libraries were prepared by immunoSEQ multiplex PCR; TCRdb keeps only in-frame clonotypes and omits some of them. The sample shows 60,000 or so clones, about four fifths of them seen only once. Sequences were obtained from peripheral blood. The receptors were sampled from a woman in her forties or fifties with active or convalescent COVID-19.

The J gene is TRBJ2-7, the V gene TRBV7-8, with 11 bases matching TRBD2. Germline values: CDR1 SGHVS, CDR2 FQNEAQ. CDR3 length: 15 amino acids. The V gene end was trimmed by 1 base and the J gene end by 3 bases; junction bases not matched to a gene: 2. The CDR3 here is CASSLEGTSGYEQYF. The DNA for the CDR3 is TGTGCCAGCAGCTTAGAAGGGACTAGCGGCTACGAGCAGTACTTC.

The chain combines TRBV5-1 with TRBJ2-3, with 9 bases identical to TRBD1. In germline, CDR1 is SGHRS, CDR2 YFSETQ. CDR3 size: 17 residues. Trimming at V came to 2 bases and at J to 0 bases, leaving 7 bases not matched to a gene. CDR3 in DNA: TGCGCCAGCAGCTTCGGGACAGGGACGGCTAGCACAGATACGCAGTATTTT. This sequence encodes CASSFGTGTASTDTQYF.

The V and J genes are TRBV5-6 and TRBJ1-2; D uncertain. The V end was cut by 4 bases, the J end by 5 bases, with 15 bases between. CDR3 length: 14 residues. Per the germline V gene, CDR1 is SGHDT and CDR2 is YYEEEE. The CDR3 region is CASSPETRGYGYTF. The CDR3 nucleotides are TGTGCCAGCAGCCCAGAGACGCGCGGATATGGCTACACCTTC.

The chain combines TRBV4-3 with TRBJ2-1, with a possible D match to TRBD2 (6 bases). Trimming took off 0 bases at V and 7 bases at J, with 10 bases between the two ends. Germline V gene data show CDR1 as LGHNA and CDR2 as YSLEER. This CDR3 comprises 14 residues. CDR3 residues: CASSQDKGRNEQFF. The CDR3 coding sequence is TGCGCCAGCAGCCAAGATAAGGGGAGGAATGAGCAGTTCTTC.

This chain connects TRBV25-1 to TRBJ1-5; TRBD1 might be the D (6 bases). V dropped 4 bases and J dropped 4 bases, with 8 bases sitting between them. This CDR3 has 13 amino acids. Germline V gene sequence: CDR1 MGHDK, CDR2 SYGVNS. In DNA form, the CDR3 reads TGTGCCAGCAGTGGAGGGGGTAATCAGCCCCAGCATTTT. Protein product: CASSGGGNQPQHF.

This clone came up a few times. This chain links TRBV29-1 with TRBJ1-4, with TRBD1 matching 7 bases. CDR1 SQVTM and CDR2 ANQGSEA come from the germline V gene. The V gene end was trimmed by 7 bases and the J gene end by 0 bases; junction bases not matched to a gene: 5. There are 14 residues in the CDR3. The DNA of the CDR3 is TGCAGCGGCGGGGACAGTGCAACTAATGAAAAACTGTTTTTT. Protein: CSGGDSATNEKLFF.

The chain joins TRBV12-5 to TRBJ2-1; D might be TRBD2 (6 bases). Germline CDR1 is LGHNT and CDR2 is FRNRAP. V was clipped by 6 bases and J by 9 bases, with 18 bases between them. The CDR3 is 14 amino acids. The CDR3 is CASGVGSVYGEQFF. CDR3 DNA sequence: TGTGCTAGTGGGGTCGGGAGTGTTTATGGTGAGCAGTTCTTC.

This clone was counted between two and nine times. V and J are TRBV6-6 and TRBJ2-2; TRBD1 aligns across 7 bases. The germline gives CDR1 MNHNY, CDR2 SVGAGI (reference sequence). The CDR3 length is 15 residues. Unmatched junction bases numbered 9, after V lost 5 bases and J lost 6 bases. The CDR3 reads CASSTSFDRAGELFF. Written as DNA, the CDR3 is TGTGCCAGCAGTACATCCTTCGACAGGGCCGGGGAGCTGTTTTTT.

The rearrangement links TRBV28 to TRBJ1-5; D unresolved. Trimming cost V 8 bases and J 4 bases, with 21 bases left between them. The CDR3 runs 16 residues. Looked up from germline, CDR1 is MDHEN and CDR2 is SYDVKM. The CDR3 nucleotides are TGTGCCAGCCGACCCCGTGGTGAGGGTGAAAATCAGCCCCAGCATTTT. This codes for CASRPRGEGENQPQHF. Variable domain in full (rest from reference TRBV28 and TRBJ1-5): DVKVTQSSRYLVKRTGEKVFLECVQDMDHENMFWYRQDPGLGLRLIYFSYDVKMKEKGDIPEGYSVSREKKERFSLILESASTNQTSMYLCASRPRGEGENQPQHFGDGTRLSIL.

The chain couples TRBV29-1 to TRBJ2-2, with 9 bases fitting TRBD1. The V segment lost 4 bases and the J segment 3 bases; nucleotides outside the gene matches: 12. CDR1 and CDR2 (germline): SQVTM, ANQGSEA. This CDR3 spans 17 amino acids. CDR3 protein: CSVVADYGQGYTGELFF. The CDR3 nucleotides are TGCAGCGTTGTTGCCGACTACGGACAGGGGTACACCGGGGAGCTGTTTTTT.

This clone has just a few counts. The chain recombines TRBV2 with TRBJ2-7; TRBD1 might be the D (7 bases). The germline V and J ends were trimmed by 4 bases and 0 bases, with 13 bases remaining between them. Per the germline V gene, CDR1 is SNHLY and CDR2 is FYNNEI. The CDR3 is made up of 15 amino acids. The CDR3 reads CASSGRGQSSYEQYF. The CDR3 DNA is TGTGCCAGCAGTGGGAGGGGGCAGAGCTCCTACGAGCAGTACTTC.

The V and J genes are TRBV7-9 and TRBJ2-7; D is unclear. The CDR3 runs to 13 residues. The ends were cut back, 4 bases at V and 6 bases at J, with 13 bases in the middle. Germline V gene data show CDR1 as SEHNR and CDR2 as FQNEAQ (reference sequence). The CDR3 nucleotides are TGTGCCAGCAGCTCCCCAAACGGAGCCGAGCAGTACTTC. Translation: CASSSPNGAEQYF.

The chain links TRBV4-1 to TRBJ2-3, with 16 bases that match TRBD2. The germline V gene has CDR1 MGHRA and CDR2 YSYEKL. V shed 3 bases and J 6 bases; nucleotides not matched to a gene: 12. The length of the CDR3 is 19 residues. The CDR3 sequence is CASSHNPPGLAGGRDTQYF. The CDR3 bases are TGCGCCAGCAGCCACAACCCGCCGGGACTAGCGGGAGGGAGGGATACGCAGTATTTT.

V and J are TRBV11-3 and TRBJ1-1; D ambiguous. This CDR3 is 13 amino acids long. The ends were cut back, 2 bases at V and 1 base at J, with 5 bases in the middle. Germline loops: CDR1 SGHNT, CDR2 YENEEA. CDR3 DNA sequence: TGTGCCAGCAGCTTAAATCAGAACACTGAAGCTTTCTTT. Its translation: CASSLNQNTEAFF. Looking up the rest from reference TRBV11-3 and TRBJ1-1 gives the full variable domain: EAGVVQSPRYKIIEKKQPVAFWCNPISGHNTLYWYLQNLGQGPELLIRYENEEAVDDSQLPKDRFSAERLKGVDSTLKIQPAELGDSAVYLCASSLNQNTEAFFGQGTRLTVV.

This rearrangement joins TRBV2 to TRBJ2-2; maybe TRBD1 (6 bases). This CDR3 has 15 residues. V lost 6 bases, J lost 7 bases, and 18 bases lay in between. Germline values: CDR1 SNHLY, CDR2 FYNNEI. The DNA for the CDR3 is TGTGCCAGCAGGCCCGATTGGGGGCAGGACGGGGAGCTGTTTTTT. Residues: CASRPDWGQDGELFF.